The 18 T cell receptor beta chains presented below share a single source sample, sequenced in a study of T cells in Graves' hyperthyroidism and ophthalmopathy. Authors of the study amplified TCR beta CDR3 regions from RNA transcripts. First-round RT-PCR of the TCR CDR3 relied on the HTBI primer set. MiXCR was run by TCRdb on the multiplex PCR reads, yielding one entry per CDR3 protein. This sample has around 420,000 distinct CDR3 sequences, with about 15% found just once. Sequencing was carried out using blood. Receptors were obtained from a woman aged 18-29 years with Graves' hyperthyroidism.

In the case of this clonotype: A much bigger clone sits one base away, suggesting this may be a read error. The chain joins TRBV6-1 to TRBJ1-2; no clear D gene. The ends were cut back, 3 bases at V and 0 bases at J, with 14 bases in the middle. CDR1 and CDR2 from the germline V gene are MNHNS and SASEGT. The CDR3 extends over 16 amino acids. CDR3 bases: TGTGCCAGCAGTGAGTCCTCTGGACGGGCTAACTATGGCTACACCTTC. Translated, it gives CASSESSGRANYGYTF.

The CDR3 coding sequence is TGCAGTGCTAGGACTAGCCCCCCAGATACGCAGTATTTT. Protein: CSARTSPPDTQYF. This chain uses TRBV20-1 with TRBJ2-3; 7 positions agree with TRBD2. V shed 3 bases, J shed 4 bases, and the junction held 4 bases outside the gene matches. The CDR3 runs 13 residues. The germline CDR1 and CDR2 sequences are DFQATT and SNEGSKA (reference sequence).

There are many counts of this clonotype. The chain recombines TRBV6-6 with TRBJ2-5; 8 nucleotides agree with TRBD1. CDR3 length: 14 residues. Per the germline V gene, CDR1 is MNHNY and CDR2 is SVGAGI (reference sequence). The junction had 6 bases not matched to a gene; V was cut back by 2 bases and J by 7 bases. The DNA of the CDR3 is TGTGCCAGCAGTTACGGCAGGGGGCTGGGGACCCAGTACTTC. It is translated as CASSYGRGLGTQYF.

The table lists this clonotype with many counts. The V call is TRBV11-2, the J call TRBJ2-1; 7 bases map to TRBD2. This CDR3 has 17 residues. Germline CDR1 is SGHAT and CDR2 is FQNNGV. J lost 1 base, V lost 1 base, and 7 bases had no gene match. The CDR3 is CASSLGPSGASYNEQFF. The CDR3 DNA is TGTGCCAGCAGCTTAGGTCCAAGCGGGGCATCCTACAATGAGCAGTTCTTC.

The rearrangement uses TRBV11-2 and TRBJ2-7; D uncertain. The CDR3 sequence is 13 residues long. In germline, CDR1 is SGHAT, CDR2 FQNNGV. Trimming shortened V by 6 bases and J by 2 bases, and 11 bases separated the two germline ends. The CDR3 DNA reads TGTGCCAGCAGTAAGGGATCCCCCTACGAGCAGTACTTC. Protein product: CASSKGSPYEQYF.

This clonotype occurred many times. This chain links TRBV12-3 or TRBV12-4 with TRBJ2-5; 10 nucleotides match TRBD2. Trimming at V came to 7 bases and at J to 13 bases, leaving 18 bases not matched to a gene. CDR3 length: 15 residues. The CDR3 here is CASTSRVSSGGPPYF. In nucleotides, the CDR3 is TGTGCCAGCACTTCCCGGGTGTCTAGCGGGGGCCCCCCGTACTTC.

The sample holds many counts of this clonotype. The V gene is TRBV3-1, the J gene TRBJ2-7; a weak D match, TRBD2 (5 bases). Trimming took off 6 bases at V and 3 bases at J, with 18 bases between the two ends. CDR1 and CDR2 (germline): LGHDT, YNNKEL (reference sequence). There are 15 residues in the CDR3. CDR3 loop: CASRLRVGLNYEQYF. For the CDR3, the DNA is TGTGCCAGCAGGCTGAGGGTAGGACTGAACTACGAGCAGTACTTC.

The chain has TRBV29-1 and TRBJ1-2; tentatively, D is TRBD1 (5 bases). The V and J ends lost 1 base and 8 bases respectively, with 14 bases between them. This CDR3 region has 13 residues. In germline, CDR1 is SQVTM, CDR2 ANQGSEA. Here the CDR3 reads CSVEVRGERGYTF. Written as DNA, the CDR3 is TGCAGCGTTGAAGTCCGAGGGGAGAGAGGCTACACCTTC.

This clonotype has a count of ten or more. The rearrangement uses TRBV12-3 or TRBV12-4 and TRBJ2-2, with TRBD1 as a possible D gene (5 bases). Trimming cost V 3 bases and J 2 bases, with 22 bases left between them. The CDR3 contains 19 residues. CDR3 sequence reads: CASSFGPGSVQTNTGELFF. The CDR3 DNA sequence: TGTGCCAGCAGTTTCGGTCCAGGGTCGGTCCAAACTAACACCGGGGAGCTGTTTTTT.

This clonotype was counted a few times. The chain links TRBV29-1 to TRBJ2-7; D might be TRBD1 (6 bases). The V gene's germline CDR1 is SQVTM and CDR2 ANQGSEA. This CDR3 is 16 amino acids long. The ends were cut back, 0 bases at V and 2 bases at J, with 17 bases in the middle. CDR3 DNA: TGCAGCGTTGAAGATGGGAGCAGGGGAAGCGCCTACGAGCAGTACTTC. Translation gives CSVEDGSRGSAYEQYF.

The chain recombines TRBV15 with TRBJ2-3; 7 positions match TRBD2. Germline-derived CDR1 and CDR2 are LNHNV and YYDKDF (reference sequence). The CDR3 is made up of 16 amino acids. Trimming removed 0 bases from V and 8 bases from J; junction bases left unmatched: 11. The CDR3 loop reads CATSRDDTGGVGTQYF. The DNA for the CDR3 is TGTGCCACCAGCAGAGATGATACTGGGGGGGTAGGTACGCAGTATTTT.

With respect to this clonotype: Given a much more abundant clone one base away, this may be a read error. The V gene is TRBV5-1, the J gene TRBJ2-3; 7 nucleotides match TRBD2. The V gene's germline CDR1 is SGHRS and CDR2 YFSETQ. This CDR3 region has 17 residues. J lost 4 bases, V lost 0 bases, and 11 bases had no gene match. The CDR3 protein is CASSLGIGGTISDTQYF. The DNA for the CDR3 is TGCGCCAGCAGCTTGGGAATCGGGGGGACCATTTCAGATACGCAGTATTTT.

This clonotype was seen a few times. V usage is TRBV18 and J usage is TRBJ2-3; D is perhaps TRBD2 (6 bases). The V gene lost 1 base and the J gene lost 0 bases, with 14 bases spanning the gap. The germline V gene has CDR1 KGHSH and CDR2 LQKENI. This CDR3 has 17 residues. CDR3 in amino acids: CASSPLQAGTSTDTQYF. CDR3 bases: TGTGCCAGCTCACCACTCCAAGCAGGGACTAGCACAGATACGCAGTATTTT.

This clonotype was picked up many times. This chain links TRBV7-2 with TRBJ2-5, with D maybe TRBD2 (6 bases). Germline CDR1 SGHTA, CDR2 FQGNSA. The CDR3 spans 14 residues. V lost 7 bases and J 2 bases, leaving 14 bases between the germline ends. The CDR3 sequence is CASTKGLSQETQYF. The CDR3 region has the DNA TGTGCCAGCACCAAGGGACTTTCTCAAGAGACCCAGTACTTC.

Here the CDR3 reads CASSPPGTKETQYF. The CDR3 nucleotides read TGCGCCAGCAGCCCACCTGGGACTAAAGAGACCCAGTACTTC. The chain has TRBV4-1 and TRBJ2-5; 7 nucleotides line up with TRBD2. CDR1 MGHRA and CDR2 YSYEKL come from the germline V gene. This CDR3 has 14 amino acids. V was pared by 4 bases and J by 3 bases, with 5 bases of the junction left unmatched.

This clonotype was seen ten or more times. The genes are TRBV9 and TRBJ2-1; D remains ambiguous. The CDR3 sequence is 14 residues long. V was pared by 0 bases and J by 0 bases, with 4 bases between. The germline V gene encodes CDR1 SGDLS and CDR2 YYNGEE. CDR3 amino acids: CASSVGSSYNEQFF. The CDR3 DNA is TGTGCCAGCAGCGTAGGGAGCTCCTACAATGAGCAGTTCTTC.

This clonotype showed up just once. A much larger clone is a single base away; this may be a read error. The chain recombines TRBV19 with TRBJ2-5; 11 bases align to TRBD2. Germline trimming cut 5 bases from V and 3 bases from J; bases unmatched to any gene: 11. This CDR3 is built from 17 residues. Germline loops: CDR1 LNHDA, CDR2 SQIVND (reference sequence). The CDR3 region is CASSARASGGYKETQYF. CDR3 DNA sequence: TGTGCCAGTAGTGCTCGTGCTAGCGGGGGGTACAAAGAGACCCAGTACTTC.

CDR3 DNA sequence: TGTGCCAGCAGCGTAGAGGCAGGGGGTAGCACAGATACGCAGTATTTT. Amino acid sequence: CASSVEAGGSTDTQYF. The chain recombines TRBV9 with TRBJ2-3; TRBD1 matches at 7 bases. Per the germline V gene, CDR1 is SGDLS and CDR2 is YYNGEE. This CDR3 spans 16 amino acids. The trim removed 0 bases at V and 0 bases at J, leaving 4 bases unmatched.